This T cell receptor (beta chain) was recorded in a study of graft-versus-host responses after intestinal transplantation. The wider study: Every recipient had anti-thymocyte globulin induction and around three years of tacrolimus plus steroids.

CDR1 is SGHRS and CDR2 is YFSETQ in the germline V gene. The CDR3 runs to 14 residues. The germline V and J ends were trimmed by 7 bases and 3 bases, with 16 bases remaining between them. Assay: immunoSEQ multiplex PCR; the TCRdb copy retains only in-frame clones and omits some. The table has tens of thousands of clones, roughly four fifths seen once. In regard to this clone: Its specificity is unknown.

This TCR derives from a human donor who received an intestinal transplant. The chain couples TRBV5-1 to TRBJ1-1; D not resolved. This specimen consisted of unstimulated CD8+ T cells sorted from spleen or lymph node cells, obtained before intestinal transplant. The CDR3 bases are TGCGCCAGCGGTAAGGCCCCCGAGGACACTGAAGCTTTCTTT. Translating it yields CASGKAPEDTEAFF. Drawing the rest from reference TRBV5-1 and TRBJ1-1, the complete variable domain is KAGVTQTPRYLIKTRGQQVTLSCSPISGHRSVSWYQQTPGQGLQFLFEYFSETQRNKGNFPGRFSGRQFSNSRSEMNVSTLELGDSALYLCASGKAPEDTEAFFGQGTRLTVV.